These 29 T cell receptor beta chains came from one sample sequenced in a study of CD8+ T cells in alopecia areata. RNA extraction and reverse transcription yielded cDNA as sequencing template. Measured with immunoSEQ multiplex PCR; TCRdb has only the in-frame clones, and not every one. Of around 29,000 clones listed, about 83% were seen once; the top ten hold about a fifth. Input material: NKG2D-low CD8+ T cells sorted from blood. The receptors stem from a human donor with alopecia areata.

DNA for the CDR3: TGCAGCGCTGGACAGAATTTCAATGAGCAGTTCTTC. The encoded protein is CSAGQNFNEQFF. The chain links TRBV29-1 to TRBJ2-1; D may be TRBD1 (6 bases). Germline CDR1 and CDR2: SQVTM and ANQGSEA. V dropped 7 bases and J dropped 6 bases, with 13 bases sitting between them. The CDR3 has 12 residues.

The CDR3, as DNA: TGCGCCAGCAGTGCAGGGCTGGGGGAGACCCAGTACTTC. It specifies CASSAGLGETQYF. V and J are TRBV4-1 and TRBJ2-5, with D maybe TRBD1 (5 bases). The length of the CDR3 is 13 residues. Germline CDR1 is MGHRA and CDR2 is YSYEKL. The V end was cut by 6 bases, the J end by 5 bases, with 13 bases between.

The chain joins TRBV28 to TRBJ2-3; weak D call: TRBD1 (6 bases). Germline CDR1 and CDR2: MDHEN and SYDVKM. V was shortened by 4 bases and J by 2 bases, with 16 bases between the two germline ends. This CDR3 region has 16 residues. The CDR3 DNA is TGTGCCAGCAGTTATTTGACAGGCATTCTCACAGATACGCAGTATTTT. Translation gives CASSYLTGILTDTQYF.

V gene TRBV28 combines with J gene TRBJ2-7; the D is unclear. This CDR3 has 15 residues. CDR1 is MDHEN, CDR2 SYDVKM, per germline. V shed 2 bases and J shed 0 bases, with 11 bases lying between them. CDR3 coding DNA: TGTGCCAGCAGTTTACGAGCAAAGAGCTCCTACGAGCAGTACTTC. This sequence encodes CASSLRAKSSYEQYF.

The chain is built from TRBV2 and TRBJ1-1; D ambiguous. Germline loops: CDR1 SNHLY, CDR2 FYNNEI. V dropped 7 bases and J dropped 3 bases, with 9 bases sitting between them. The CDR3 has 12 amino acids. CDR3 sequence (DNA): TGTGCCAGCAAGGTAGGGTACACTGAAGCTTTCTTT. Translating gives CASKVGYTEAFF.

This sequence joins TRBV6-6 and TRBJ2-5; 10 bases agree with TRBD1. Germline CDR1 MNHNY, CDR2 SVGAGI (reference sequence). Trimming removed 5 bases from V and 5 bases from J; junction bases left unmatched: 8. The CDR3 is made up of 15 amino acids. CDR3 loop: CASSTGTGDLETQYF. Written as DNA, the CDR3 is TGTGCCAGCAGTACCGGGACAGGGGACTTGGAGACCCAGTACTTC.

Written as DNA, the CDR3 is TGTGCCAGCAGCCAAGAAACAGGGGGACCCTACGAGCAGTACTTC. As protein: CASSQETGGPYEQYF. V gene TRBV7-9 combines with J gene TRBJ2-7; 8 nucleotides match TRBD1. Germline assignment: CDR1 SEHNR and CDR2 FQNEAQ (reference sequence). Trimming cost V 5 bases and J 2 bases; bases outside gene matches: 8. The CDR3 is 15 residues long. The full variable domain, its missing parts supplied by reference TRBV7-9 and TRBJ2-7, is DTGVSQNPRHKITKRGQNVTFRCDPISEHNRLYWYRQTLGQGPEFLTYFQNEAQLEKSRLLSDRFSAERPKGSFSTLEIQRTEQGDSAMYLCASSQETGGPYEQYFGPGTRLTVT.

The chain employs TRBV6-5 and TRBJ2-1; D assignment may be TRBD1 or TRBD2 (5 bases each). This CDR3 contains 15 residues. Germline CDR1 and CDR2: MNHEY and SVGAGI. Trimming took 5 bases from V and 2 from J, leaving 13 bases between them. This chain's CDR3 is CASSRTGTAYNEQFF. DNA for the CDR3: TGTGCCAGCAGTCGTACCGGGACGGCCTACAATGAGCAGTTCTTC.

Only a few counts were recorded for this clone. This chain uses TRBV19 with TRBJ1-1; 7 bases are shared with TRBD1. Germline lookup yields CDR1 LNHDA and CDR2 SQIVND (reference sequence). The CDR3 runs to 13 residues. V lost 6 bases, J lost 6 bases, and 7 bases stayed unmatched. DNA of the CDR3: TGTGCCAGTAGCCTCGAGGGGGCCTCTGAAGCTTTCTTT. It specifies CASSLEGASEAFF.

Worth noting for this clone: One junction end disagrees with the germline gene, perhaps due to a read error. The chain is built from TRBV29-1 and TRBJ2-5; 7 nucleotides match TRBD2. CDR1 and CDR2 from the germline V gene are SQVTM and ANQGSEA. This CDR3 region has 14 residues. CDR3 coding DNA: TGCAGCGTCGAAGCGGGGTCGCCCCATGAGACCCAGTACTTC. Translating it yields CSVEAGSPHETQYF.

The chain joins TRBV28 to TRBJ2-1; 10 positions agree with TRBD1. This CDR3 contains 17 residues. Germline CDR1 is MDHEN and CDR2 is SYDVKM. The junction had 15 bases not matched to a gene; V was cut back by 6 bases and J by 7 bases. The CDR3 loop is CASSLPPGTGVLNEQFF. In nucleotides, the CDR3 is TGTGCCAGCAGCTTGCCTCCCGGGACAGGGGTCCTGAATGAGCAGTTCTTC.

The chain carries TRBV27 and TRBJ2-7; D not certain. Looked up from germline, CDR1 is MNHEY and CDR2 is SMNVEV (reference sequence). CDR3 size: 14 residues. Trimming left V 4 bases short and J 2 bases short, with 12 bases between. CDR3 nucleotide sequence: TGTGCCAGCAGTTGGTCGTCAGGTACCTACGAGCAGTACTTC. Protein product: CASSWSSGTYEQYF.

This sequence joins TRBV5-1 and TRBJ2-1; D unresolved. Germline V CDR1 and CDR2: SGHRS, YFSETQ. The V and J ends lost 0 bases and 5 bases respectively, with 15 bases between them. CDR3 length equals 16 residues. CDR3 nucleotides: TGCGCCAGCAGCTTGGTAATCCGGACGAGTGACAATGAGCAGTTCTTC. This gives the protein CASSLVIRTSDNEQFF.

The chain has TRBV19 and TRBJ2-1; D may be TRBD2 (5 bases). The V end lost 10 bases, the J end lost 0 bases, and 10 bases lay between the germline ends. CDR3 length: 13 amino acids. Germline CDR1 is LNHDA and CDR2 is SQIVND (reference sequence). CDR3 DNA: TGTGCCACGGCCACTAGCTCCTACAATGAGCAGTTCTTC. Translating it yields CATATSSYNEQFF.

The rearrangement joins TRBV7-3 to TRBJ2-5; TRBD1 might be the D (7 bases). The CDR3 runs 14 residues. With 5 bases removed from V and 4 bases from J, the gap between germline ends came to 14 bases. In germline, CDR1 is SGHTA, CDR2 FQGTGA. This chain's CDR3 is CASSAGTDRETQYF. CDR3 coding DNA: TGTGCCAGCAGCGCGGGGACAGATCGAGAGACCCAGTACTTC.

This clone was detected once. The rearrangement links TRBV28 to TRBJ1-2; tentative D call: TRBD1 (6 bases). The CDR3 sequence is 14 residues long. Germline V CDR1 and CDR2: MDHEN, SYDVKM. V was cut by 8 bases and J by 5 bases, with 18 bases left in between. The CDR3 spells CASGSDGGWYGYTF. The CDR3, as DNA: TGTGCCAGCGGATCCGACGGGGGCTGGTATGGCTACACCTTC.

This chain joins TRBV6-5 and TRBJ2-3; 9 bases agree with TRBD1. The V gene end was trimmed by 6 bases and the J gene end by 10 bases; junction bases not matched to a gene: 8. From germline, CDR1 is MNHEY and CDR2 SVGAGI. This CDR3 has 13 amino acids. CDR3 nucleotide sequence: TGTGCCAGCAGCCCCGAGGGACAGGGTTCGCAGTATTTT. It yields the protein CASSPEGQGSQYF.

V and J are TRBV11-2 and TRBJ2-1; no reliable D call. V lost 1 base, J lost 12 bases, and 13 bases lay in between. This CDR3 contains 13 residues. Germline CDR1 SGHAT, CDR2 FQNNGV. The CDR3 sequence: CASSLGPVQVQFF. The CDR3 DNA follows: TGTGCCAGCAGCTTAGGACCCGTGCAAGTGCAGTTCTTC.

The chain couples TRBV5-4 to TRBJ2-7; 10 bases agree with TRBD1. CDR1 is SGHNT, CDR2 YYREEE, per germline (reference sequence). J gave up 4 bases and V 4 bases, and 2 bases lay outside the gene matches. This CDR3 comprises 13 residues. The CDR3 DNA reads TGTGCCAGCAGCGGGGGACAGGGGTACGAGCAGTACTTC. This sequence encodes CASSGGQGYEQYF.

This chain uses TRBV2 with TRBJ2-7, with TRBD2 matching 7 bases. Germline V CDR1 and CDR2: SNHLY, FYNNEI. Trimming at V came to 9 bases and at J to 0 bases, leaving 5 bases not matched to a gene. The CDR3 is 13 amino acids. The CDR3 reads CASKAGNSYEQYF. For the CDR3, the DNA is TGTGCCAGTAAAGCGGGAAACTCCTACGAGCAGTACTTC.

V usage is TRBV4-1 and J usage is TRBJ2-7; 8 bases match TRBD1. The CDR3 runs to 15 residues. After removal of 6 bases from V and 5 bases from J, the junction contained 12 bases not matched to a gene. The germline V gene encodes CDR1 MGHRA and CDR2 YSYEKL. This chain's CDR3 is CASRHSAGGLNEQYF. The DNA for the CDR3 is TGCGCCAGCAGGCATTCGGCAGGGGGCTTGAACGAGCAGTACTTC.

Turning to this clone: This sample also contains other DNA sequences that code for the same CDR3. This chain connects TRBV27 to TRBJ2-2; D uncertain. Germline loops: CDR1 MNHEY, CDR2 SMNVEV (reference sequence). The V and J ends lost 6 bases and 4 bases respectively, with 6 bases between them. This CDR3 has 12 amino acids. This CDR3 reads CASSLGTGELFF. CDR3 coding DNA: TGTGCCAGCAGCCTGGGCACCGGGGAGCTGTTTTTT.

The gene calls are TRBV27 and TRBJ2-3, with a weak D call TRBD2 (5 bases). The germline V gene encodes CDR1 MNHEY and CDR2 SMNVEV (reference sequence). The CDR3 covers 14 residues. V lost 5 bases and J lost 6, with 15 bases in between. Here the CDR3 DNA reads TGTGCCAGCAGTCCCCACGGGGATGGGGATACGCAGTATTTT. Translation: CASSPHGDGDTQYF.

CDR3 DNA: TGTGCCAGCATCGAACAGAACACTGAAGCTTTCTTT. Translating it yields CASIEQNTEAFF. The V gene is TRBV2, the J gene TRBJ1-1, with D hard to call. Looked up from germline, CDR1 is SNHLY and CDR2 is FYNNEI. The CDR3 spans 12 residues. V was pared by 7 bases and J by 1 base, with 7 bases between.

J is TRBJ2-6 and V is TRBV6-4; D gene ambiguous. V was shortened by 0 bases and J by 0 bases, with 6 bases between the two germline ends. The CDR3 is made up of 16 amino acids. Germline CDR1 and CDR2: MRHNA and SNTAGT. CDR3 coding DNA: TGTGCCAGCAGTGACTCCTCCCGCTCTGGGGCCAACGTCCTGACTTTC. It translates to CASSDSSRSGANVLTF.

The V gene is TRBV4-2, the J gene TRBJ2-3; D is undetermined. Germline assignment: CDR1 LGHNA and CDR2 YNFKEQ. This CDR3 is 12 amino acids long. V was shortened by 1 base and J by 6 bases, with 5 bases between the two germline ends. CDR3 sequence: CASSQVSDTQYF. In DNA form, the CDR3 reads TGTGCCAGCAGCCAAGTCTCCGATACGCAGTATTTT.

The chain uses TRBV11-2 and TRBJ2-3; 9 bases align to TRBD1. The CDR3 totals 17 residues. Germline V gives CDR1 SGHAT, CDR2 FQNNGV. After removal of 5 bases from V and 2 bases from J, the junction contained 11 bases not matched to a gene. CDR3 in amino acids: CASSPLGGQGFTDTQYF. DNA for the CDR3: TGTGCCAGCAGCCCACTAGGTGGACAGGGGTTCACAGATACGCAGTATTTT.

The chain uses TRBV5-1 and TRBJ2-1; 11 bases line up with TRBD2. Germline trimming cut 2 bases from V and 13 bases from J; bases unmatched to any gene: 5. Germline-derived CDR1 and CDR2 are SGHRS and YFSETQ. The CDR3 totals 13 residues. This CDR3 is CASSFFSGGEQFF. The DNA of the CDR3 is TGCGCCAGCAGCTTCTTTAGCGGGGGGGAACAGTTCTTC.

The rearrangement links TRBV28 to TRBJ2-7; tentative D call: TRBD2 (7 bases). The germline CDR1 and CDR2 sequences are MDHEN and SYDVKM. V was trimmed by 6 bases and J by 4 bases, leaving 22 bases between them. CDR3 length: 16 residues. The CDR3 reads CASSLLGGGPSYEQYF. CDR3 bases: TGTGCCAGCAGCCTATTAGGGGGAGGGCCGTCTTACGAGCAGTACTTC.